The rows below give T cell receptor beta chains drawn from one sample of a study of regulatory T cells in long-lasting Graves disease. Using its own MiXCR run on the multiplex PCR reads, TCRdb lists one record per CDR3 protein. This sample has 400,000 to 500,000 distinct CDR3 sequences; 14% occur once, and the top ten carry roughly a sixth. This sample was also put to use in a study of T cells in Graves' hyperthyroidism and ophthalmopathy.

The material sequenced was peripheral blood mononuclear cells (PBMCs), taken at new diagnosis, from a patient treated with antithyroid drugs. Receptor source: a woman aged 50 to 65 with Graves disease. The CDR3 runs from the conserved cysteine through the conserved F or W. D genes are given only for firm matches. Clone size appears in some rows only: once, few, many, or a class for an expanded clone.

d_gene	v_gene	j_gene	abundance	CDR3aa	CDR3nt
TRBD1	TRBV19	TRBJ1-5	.	CASSRTGVGGGPQHF	TGTGCCAGTAGTCGGACAGGGGTGGGCGGGGGGCCCCAGCATTTT
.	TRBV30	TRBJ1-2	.	CASRTRGNYGYTF	TGTGCCTCTCGAACCCGGGGGAACTATGGCTACACCTTC
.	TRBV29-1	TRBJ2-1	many	CSVNRVGEQFF	TGCAGCGTTAACAGGGTTGGGGAGCAGTTCTTC
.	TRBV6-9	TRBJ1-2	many	CASSSSWGEGYTF	TGTGCCAGCAGTTCGTCTTGGGGGGAGGGCTACACCTTC
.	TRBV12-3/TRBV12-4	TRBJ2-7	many	CASSSRGGGIYEQYF	TGTGCCAGCAGTTCGAGGGGAGGGGGGATCTACGAGCAGTACTTC
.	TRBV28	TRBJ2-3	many	CASSLTANLDTQYF	TGTGCCAGCAGTTTAACCGCCAACTTAGATACGCAGTATTTT
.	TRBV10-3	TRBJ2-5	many	CAIPTAVTAGEETQYF	TGTGCCATCCCAACCGCCGTCACGGCAGGGGAAGAGACCCAGTACTTC
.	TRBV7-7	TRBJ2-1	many	CASGPPGEGNEQFF	TGTGCCAGCGGCCCCCCGGGAGAAGGCAATGAGCAGTTCTTC
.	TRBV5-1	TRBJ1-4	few	CASSFTGSNEKLLF	TGCGCCAGCAGCTTTACAGGGTCTAATGAAAAACTGCTTTTT
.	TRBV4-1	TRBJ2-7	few	CASSQDQLLATYEQYF	TGCGCCAGCAGCCAAGATCAGTTACTAGCCACCTACGAGCAGTACTTC
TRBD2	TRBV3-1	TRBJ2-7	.	CASSPRLAVSYEQYF	TGTGCCAGCAGCCCTCGACTAGCGGTGTCCTACGAGCAGTACTTC
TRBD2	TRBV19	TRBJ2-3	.	CAISAGGPFTDTQYF	TGTGCCATAAGTGCGGGAGGGCCGTTCACAGATACGCAGTATTTT
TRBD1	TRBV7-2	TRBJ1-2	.	CASSHDRGALLYGYSF	TGTGCCAGCAGCCATGACAGGGGGGCCCTCCTTTATGGCTACAGCTTC
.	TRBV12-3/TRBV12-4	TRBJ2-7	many	CASSLGGGTPNGYEQYF	TGTGCCAGCAGTTTGGGTGGCGGGACGCCAAATGGCTACGAGCAGTACTTC
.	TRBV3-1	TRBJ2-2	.	CASSHGWTGELFF	TGTGCCAGCAGCCACGGTTGGACCGGGGAGCTGTTTTTT
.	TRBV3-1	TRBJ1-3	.	CASSQEHTIYF	TGTGCCAGCAGCCAAGAACACACCATATATTTT
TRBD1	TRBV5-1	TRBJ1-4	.	CASTDRGREKLFF	TGCGCCAGCACGGACAGGGGGCGAGAAAAACTGTTTTTT
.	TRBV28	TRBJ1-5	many	CASSQDQPQHF	TGTGCCAGCAGTCAAGATCAGCCCCAGCATTTT
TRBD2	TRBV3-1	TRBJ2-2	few	CASSQDGGRPTGELFF	TGTGCCAGCAGCCAAGATGGCGGGAGACCCACCGGGGAGCTGTTTTTT
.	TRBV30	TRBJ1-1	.	CAWSLGEGTEAFF	TGTGCCTGGAGTCTGGGGGAAGGGACTGAAGCTTTCTTT
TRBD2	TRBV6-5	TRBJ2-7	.	CASSYSIAGGHEQYF	TGTGCCAGCAGTTACTCCATAGCGGGAGGGCACGAGCAGTACTTC
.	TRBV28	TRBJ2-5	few	CASSLSASRAGTQYF	TGTGCCAGCAGTTTATCGGCTAGCCGGGCTGGGACCCAGTACTTC
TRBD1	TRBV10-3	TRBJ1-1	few	CAISEYPEGAGEAFF	TGTGCCATCAGTGAGTATCCGGAGGGGGCGGGTGAAGCTTTCTTT
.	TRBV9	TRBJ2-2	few	CASSVVGTGELFF	TGTGCCAGCAGCGTAGTGGGAACCGGGGAGCTGTTTTTT
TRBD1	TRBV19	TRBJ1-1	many	CASSIRGQVNEFTEAFF	TGTGCCAGTAGTATACGGGGACAGGTGAACGAATTCACTGAAGCTTTCTTT
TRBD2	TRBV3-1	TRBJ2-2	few	CASSQDLTSGRGQNTGELFF	TGTGCCAGCAGCCAAGATCTGACTAGCGGGAGGGGTCAGAACACCGGGGAGCTGTTTTTT
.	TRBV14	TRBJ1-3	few	CASSQVFDTIYF	TGTGCCAGCAGCCAAGTTTTCGACACCATATATTTT